The 10 T cell receptor beta chains in this list originate from one sample, sequenced in a study of blood T cells in healthy people across ages. Then a second PCR, running about 6 to 12 cycles, was carried out with a sample-barcoded 5' primer and a J-beta primer mix. TCRdb ran MiXCR on the 5' RACE reads and lists one entry per CDR3 protein. Counted here are 1.2 million to 1.5 million distinct CDR3 sequences, 42% occurring once; the ten biggest clones make up approximately 7.9%. The sequenced material came from blood. These receptors all come from a woman aged 18 to 35 in good health.

The chain is built from TRBV5-8 and TRBJ1-2; D unresolved. The CDR3 contains 11 residues. Per germline, CDR1 SGHTS and CDR2 YDEGEE. V lost 4 bases, J lost 8 bases, and 9 bases lay in between. The CDR3, as DNA: TGTGCCAGCAGCCGGGGTTGGGGCTACACCTTC. Translating gives CASSRGWGYTF.

The sample holds a few counts of this clonotype. The rearrangement links TRBV20-1 to TRBJ2-1; 7 positions match TRBD2. The ends lost 0 bases at V and 8 bases at J; junction bases unmatched: 10. The CDR3 is 15 residues long. Germline V gives CDR1 DFQATT, CDR2 SNEGSKA (reference sequence). The CDR3 sequence: CSARDGREIRDEQFF. CDR3 nucleotides: TGCAGTGCTAGAGATGGGAGGGAGATACGCGATGAGCAGTTCTTC.

The chain recombines TRBV24-1 with TRBJ2-5; 8 bases map to TRBD1. After removal of 3 bases from V and 11 bases from J, the junction contained 7 bases not matched to a gene. This CDR3 comprises 13 residues. Germline CDR1 reads KGHDR; CDR2 reads SFDVKD. CDR3 sequence (DNA): TGTGCCACCAGTGATCTCCTGACAGGGGAACAGTACTTC. Encoded protein: CATSDLLTGEQYF.

A few counts support this clonotype. This sequence joins TRBV4-1 and TRBJ2-1; 10 bases are shared with TRBD2. The CDR3 sequence is 20 residues long. V lost 1 base to trimming and J lost 0 bases; unmatched junction nucleotides: 12. Germline V lookup: CDR1 MGHRA, CDR2 YSYEKL. The CDR3 is CASSQVGGLAGDSSYNEQFF. The CDR3 region has the DNA TGCGCCAGCAGCCAAGTGGGGGGGCTAGCGGGGGACAGCTCCTACAATGAGCAGTTCTTC.

This clonotype was observed many times. This chain connects TRBV6-1 to TRBJ2-5; TRBD2 matches 7 bases. CDR1 and CDR2 from the germline V gene are MNHNS and SASEGT. V trimming: 7 bases; J trimming: 5 bases; junction bases outside the gene matches: 1. This CDR3 contains 11 residues. CDR3: CASTGGETQYF. The CDR3 DNA follows: TGTGCCAGCACGGGGGGTGAGACCCAGTACTTC.

This chain connects TRBV5-1 to TRBJ1-6; D is undetermined. The CDR3 is 16 residues long. Trimming removed 0 bases from V and 10 bases from J, with 17 bases in between. Germline V gene data show CDR1 as SGHRS and CDR2 as YFSETQ. CDR3 DNA: TGCGCCAGCAGCTTGGAGCCCCGAGGGCTGAACTCACCCCTCCACTTT. It specifies CASSLEPRGLNSPLHF.

This clonotype turned up a few times. The rearrangement uses TRBV18 and TRBJ2-5, with 9 bases matching TRBD1. CDR3 length: 14 residues. J was trimmed by 13 bases and V by 6 bases; bases with no gene match: 15. Germline-derived CDR1 and CDR2 are KGHSH and LQKENI. The CDR3 nucleotides read TGTGCCAGCTCTTCCGGGACAGGGAAGCAGGAAACGTACTTC. Protein sequence: CASSSGTGKQETYF.

This clonotype was detected a few times. CDR3 protein: CAISDRTSGRGDTQYF. In nucleotides, the CDR3 is TGTGCCATCAGTGACCGGACTAGCGGGAGGGGAGATACGCAGTATTTT. This chain links TRBV10-3 with TRBJ2-3; 15 bases are a match to TRBD2. J gave up 5 bases and V 3 bases, and 3 bases lay outside the gene matches. CDR3 length: 16 residues. The germline V gene has CDR1 ENHRY and CDR2 SYGVKD.

The chain couples TRBV6-6 to TRBJ2-1; D remains unclear. The CDR3 is made up of 15 amino acids. Trimming cost V 5 bases and J 2 bases, with 13 bases left between them. Germline values: CDR1 MNHNY, CDR2 SVGAGI (reference sequence). The CDR3 sequence is CASSAYEGPYNEQFF. In nucleotides, the CDR3 is TGTGCCAGCAGTGCCTATGAAGGGCCCTACAATGAGCAGTTCTTC.

CDR3 sequence (DNA): TGTGCCAGCAGTTCCCAGGGGGCCAAGGGGGAAAAACTGTTTTTT. Its translation is CASSSQGAKGEKLFF. This chain links TRBV9 with TRBJ1-4, with 8 bases aligning to TRBD1. Unmatched junction bases numbered 11, after V lost 5 bases and J lost 8 bases. The CDR3 sequence is 15 residues long. Germline-derived CDR1 and CDR2 are SGDLS and YYNGEE.